This entry lists 32 T cell receptor beta chains sequenced from one sample in a study of shared T cell receptors in the human thymus. Measured with immunoSEQ multiplex PCR; TCRdb has only the in-frame clones, and not every one. The sample has 500,000 to 750,000 clones, around nine tenths seen once. The same sample was also studied in work on human thymus T cells.

The sequencing sample was made of thymocytes. These receptors came from a boy under three years old with a congenital heart defect.

This clone is a singleton in its sample. The V gene is TRBV27, the J gene TRBJ1-5, with D perhaps TRBD1 (6 bases). This CDR3 contains 17 residues. The V gene lost 8 bases and the J gene lost 2 bases, with 22 bases spanning the gap. Germline values: CDR1 MNHEY, CDR2 SMNVEV (reference sequence). The CDR3 nucleotides read TGTGCCAGCCCCAAACCCACAGGGAACGTCGGCAATCAGCCCCAGCATTTT. Its translation is CASPKPTGNVGNQPQHF.

The chain links TRBV5-1 to TRBJ2-3; the D gene is possibly TRBD2 (7 bases). V was pared by 7 bases and J by 4 bases, with 19 bases between. This CDR3 contains 15 residues. The germline V gene has CDR1 SGHRS and CDR2 YFSETQ. The CDR3: CASAPGAGVPDTQYF. The DNA for the CDR3 is TGCGCCAGCGCCCCGGGGGCGGGAGTCCCAGATACGCAGTATTTT.

V gene TRBV5-1 combines with J gene TRBJ2-7; 9 bases match TRBD2. The trim removed 0 bases at V and 0 bases at J, leaving 7 bases unmatched. The germline CDR1 and CDR2 sequences are SGHRS and YFSETQ. The CDR3 spans 17 residues. CDR3 sequence: CASSLVLAGPRSYEQYF. The DNA of the CDR3 is TGCGCCAGCAGCTTGGTGCTAGCGGGACCCCGCTCCTACGAGCAGTACTTC.

The J gene is TRBJ1-1, the V gene TRBV11-3; possible D gene TRBD1, 5 bases. V lost 7 bases to trimming and J lost 4 bases, with 19 bases between them. CDR1 is SGHNT, CDR2 YENEEA, per germline. The CDR3 loop spans 15 amino acids. CDR3: CASTPIREGLTEAFF. The CDR3 nucleotides read TGTGCCAGCACCCCCATCAGGGAAGGGCTCACTGAAGCTTTCTTT. Looking up the rest from reference TRBV11-3 and TRBJ1-1 gives the full variable domain: EAGVVQSPRYKIIEKKQPVAFWCNPISGHNTLYWYLQNLGQGPELLIRYENEEAVDDSQLPKDRFSAERLKGVDSTLKIQPAELGDSAVYLCASTPIREGLTEAFFGQGTRLTVV.

The CDR3 is CASSPWRGPHSGANVLTF. CDR3 DNA sequence: TGTGCCAGTAGTCCTTGGAGGGGCCCCCACTCTGGGGCCAACGTCCTGACTTTC. The rearrangement joins TRBV19 to TRBJ2-6; maybe TRBD2 (6 bases). From germline, CDR1 is LNHDA and CDR2 SQIVND (reference sequence). The CDR3 consists of 18 residues. Trimming took 5 bases from V and 0 from J, leaving 17 bases between them.

V usage is TRBV10-1 and J usage is TRBJ2-7; 14 bases match TRBD2. The V gene end was trimmed by 6 bases and the J gene end by 3 bases; junction bases not matched to a gene: 4. The CDR3 totals 15 residues. CDR1 and CDR2 from the germline V gene are WNHNN and SYGVQD (reference sequence). DNA of the CDR3: TGCGCCAGCAGGCGGGGGACTAGCGGGAGCTACGAGCAGTACTTC. It yields the protein CASRRGTSGSYEQYF.

The chain has TRBV11-3 and TRBJ2-1; TRBD1 agrees at 9 bases. The J segment lost 4 bases and the V segment lost 5 bases, leaving 9 bases of the junction unmatched. Looked up from germline, CDR1 is SGHNT and CDR2 is YENEEA. The CDR3 is 16 amino acids. CDR3 region: CASSAGTGMTYNEQFF. Written as DNA, the CDR3 is TGTGCCAGCAGCGCAGGGACAGGGATGACTTACAATGAGCAGTTCTTC. The complete variable domain, with remaining parts taken from reference TRBV11-3 and TRBJ2-1, reads EAGVVQSPRYKIIEKKQPVAFWCNPISGHNTLYWYLQNLGQGPELLIRYENEEAVDDSQLPKDRFSAERLKGVDSTLKIQPAELGDSAVYLCASSAGTGMTYNEQFFGPGTRLTVL.

The V and J genes are TRBV4-2 and TRBJ2-5; TRBD2 agrees at 7 bases. Germline CDR1 and CDR2: LGHNA and YNFKEQ. The CDR3 sequence is 17 residues long. V lost 0 bases to trimming and J lost 5 bases; unmatched junction nucleotides: 12. CDR3 residues: CASSQDGGSGAFETQYF. As DNA, the CDR3 is TGTGCCAGCAGCCAAGATGGGGGAAGCGGGGCTTTCGAGACCCAGTACTTC.

This chain joins TRBV30 and TRBJ1-1; tentatively, D is TRBD1 (5 bases). V was cut by 2 bases and J by 0 bases, with 13 bases left in between. CDR1 GTSNPN and CDR2 SVGIG come from the germline V gene (reference sequence). The CDR3 totals 15 residues. This CDR3 is CAWSPKGVLNTEAFF. The CDR3 DNA reads TGTGCCTGGAGTCCGAAAGGGGTCTTGAACACTGAAGCTTTCTTT.

V and J are TRBV7-2 and TRBJ2-4, with D unclear. The CDR3 is made up of 15 amino acids. Per germline, CDR1 SGHTA and CDR2 FQGNSA. Trimming removed 6 bases from V and 4 bases from J, with 16 bases in between. The CDR3 is CASSRLRPRKNIQYF. CDR3 coding DNA: TGTGCCAGCAGTCGACTGAGGCCCCGGAAAAACATTCAGTACTTC.

The genes are TRBV25-1 and TRBJ2-5; 8 bases agree with TRBD1. The ends lost 8 bases at V and 5 bases at J; junction bases unmatched: 4. Germline V gene data show CDR1 as MGHDK and CDR2 as SYGVNS. This CDR3 is built from 12 residues. In DNA form, the CDR3 reads TGTGCCAGCCGAGGGGACAGGGAGACCCAGTACTTC. Translated: CASRGDRETQYF.

The table lists this clone with a few counts. The chain carries TRBV10-2 and TRBJ1-3, with D hard to call. The CDR3 is made up of 21 amino acids. V was trimmed by 4 bases and J by 0 bases, leaving 28 bases between them. Germline CDR1 is WSHSY and CDR2 is SAAADI. The CDR3 reads CASSAIPRGRELVSSGNTIYF. In DNA form, the CDR3 reads TGCGCCAGCAGTGCCATCCCCCGGGGTCGTGAGCTCGTCAGCTCTGGAAACACCATATATTTT.

The gene calls are TRBV12-5 and TRBJ2-5, with 7 nucleotides matching TRBD1. The V gene end was trimmed by 7 bases and the J gene end by 0 bases; junction bases not matched to a gene: 8. CDR3 length: 15 residues. Germline CDR1 is LGHNT and CDR2 is FRNRAP. This CDR3 reads CASDPTGMDQETQYF. CDR3 DNA: TGTGCTAGTGACCCGACAGGGATGGACCAAGAGACCCAGTACTTC.

The chain has TRBV5-6 and TRBJ2-5; 8 bases align to TRBD2. Per germline, CDR1 SGHDT and CDR2 YYEEEE. V gave up 3 bases and J gave up 1 base; unmatched junction bases: 5. The CDR3 extends over 15 amino acids. The CDR3 spells CASSCLRGGQETQYF. The CDR3 nucleotides are TGTGCCAGCAGCTGCCTCCGGGGGGGCCAAGAGACCCAGTACTTC.

The chain links TRBV5-4 to TRBJ2-5, with 8 bases lining up with TRBD1. Germline CDR1 SGHNT, CDR2 YYREEE (reference sequence). CDR3 size: 15 residues. V shed 4 bases and J 5 bases; nucleotides not matched to a gene: 10. The CDR3 loop is CASSLGQGASETQYF. CDR3 DNA sequence: TGTGCCAGCAGCCTAGGGCAGGGGGCGAGTGAGACCCAGTACTTC.

The chain uses TRBV29-1 and TRBJ1-2; D gene unclear. The CDR3 covers 13 residues. The V gene's germline CDR1 is SQVTM and CDR2 ANQGSEA. The CDR3 protein is CRDYPLDYYGYTF. The CDR3 DNA follows: TGCAGGGATTATCCCCTGGACTACTATGGCTACACCTTC.

The chain joins TRBV7-2 to TRBJ2-5, with D perhaps TRBD1 (5 bases). Germline-derived CDR1 and CDR2 are SGHTA and FQGNSA. The CDR3 has 14 residues. Trimming took 5 bases from V and 2 from J, leaving 12 bases between them. The CDR3 bases are TGTGCCAGCAGCCCGAGACAGACGCAAGAGACCCAGTACTTC. Its translation: CASSPRQTQETQYF.

The CDR3 DNA reads TGCGCCAGCAGCCAAGACGCGACAAGGACAGGGATTAGAAACACCATATATTTT. Translation gives CASSQDATRTGIRNTIYF. The V call is TRBV4-3, the J call TRBJ1-3; TRBD1 matches at 8 bases. J lost 5 bases, V lost 0 bases, and 12 bases had no gene match. In germline, CDR1 is LGHNA, CDR2 YSLEER. The CDR3 has 18 residues.

V and J are TRBV4-1 and TRBJ2-5, with D tentatively TRBD1 (6 bases). Trimming shortened V by 0 bases and J by 5 bases, and 25 bases separated the two germline ends. The CDR3 is made up of 19 amino acids. Germline V lookup: CDR1 MGHRA, CDR2 YSYEKL. The CDR3 sequence: CASSQDPPLDRRSGETQYF. The CDR3 DNA reads as TGCGCCAGCAGCCAAGATCCGCCTCTTGACAGGAGGTCGGGGGAGACCCAGTACTTC.

V and J are TRBV10-1 and TRBJ2-3; weak D call: TRBD1 (5 bases). The CDR3 loop spans 13 amino acids. With 7 bases removed from V and 2 bases from J, the gap between germline ends came to 10 bases. Germline V CDR1 and CDR2: WNHNN, SYGVQD (reference sequence). The CDR3: CASKDTSTDTQYF. CDR3 sequence (DNA): TGCGCCAGCAAGGACACTTCCACAGATACGCAGTATTTT.

This chain uses TRBV30 with TRBJ2-7; perhaps TRBD2 as D (6 bases). Trimming took 3 bases from V and 3 from J, leaving 36 bases between them. The CDR3 extends over 21 amino acids. The germline V gene encodes CDR1 GTSNPN and CDR2 SVGIG (reference sequence). The CDR3 region has the DNA TGTGCCTGGAGACTATTGACGGGAGTGGGGGAGAGTATCCCGAGAGTCTACGAGCAGTACTTC. Translating gives CAWRLLTGVGESIPRVYEQYF. Drawing the rest from reference TRBV30 and TRBJ2-7, the complete variable domain is SQTIHQWPATLVQPVGSPLSLECTVEGTSNPNLYWYRQAAGRGLQLLFYSVGIGQISSEVPQNLSASRPQDRQFILSSKKLLLSDSGFYLCAWRLLTGVGESIPRVYEQYFGPGTRLTVT.

The CDR3 reads CASSEVVGSSYNEQFF. In DNA, the CDR3 is TGTGCCAGCAGTGAAGTGGTCGGGAGCTCCTACAATGAGCAGTTCTTC. The genes are TRBV2 and TRBJ2-1; maybe TRBD2 (6 bases). V lost 1 base to trimming and J lost 0 bases, with 10 bases between them. CDR3 length: 16 amino acids. CDR1 SNHLY and CDR2 FYNNEI come from the germline V gene.

This clone was detected only a few times. The J gene is TRBJ2-7, the V gene TRBV23-1; D may be TRBD1 (5 bases). TRBV23-1 is flagged as an ORF with uncertain function. V dropped 0 bases and J dropped 7 bases, with 13 bases sitting between them. The CDR3 runs 14 residues. CDR3 loop: CASSQSGQGREQYF. For the CDR3, the DNA is TGCGCCAGCAGTCAATCGGGGCAGGGTAGGGAGCAGTACTTC.

This clone was counted once. The chain couples TRBV7-9 to TRBJ1-2; no reliable D call. From germline, CDR1 is SEHNR and CDR2 FQNEAQ (reference sequence). V was clipped by 4 bases and J by 7 bases, with 25 bases between them. The CDR3 sequence is 17 residues long. The CDR3 spells CASSSTGPEGIWRGYTF. The CDR3 DNA is TGTGCCAGCAGCTCGACCGGACCGGAGGGAATCTGGCGTGGCTACACCTTC.

This chain links TRBV2 with TRBJ2-7; 7 nucleotides agree with TRBD2. CDR3 length: 17 residues. CDR1 is SNHLY, CDR2 FYNNEI, per germline. V lost 3 bases, J lost 5 bases, and 16 bases stayed unmatched. The CDR3 loop reads CASSEFAGVRSWDEQYF. The CDR3 DNA reads as TGTGCCAGCAGTGAGTTTGCGGGAGTGAGAAGTTGGGACGAGCAGTACTTC.

J is TRBJ1-4 and V is TRBV14; D remains ambiguous. Germline CDR1 and CDR2: SGHDN and FVKESK. This CDR3 spans 15 amino acids. V gave up 0 bases and J gave up 8 bases, with 13 bases separating them. The CDR3 here is CASSQEGEGPEKLFF. The CDR3 DNA follows: TGTGCCAGCAGCCAAGAGGGCGAGGGCCCAGAAAAACTGTTTTTT. The full variable domain, in which reference TRBV14 and TRBJ1-4 provide the parts outside the CDR3, is EAGVTQFPSHSVIEKGQTVTLRCDPISGHDNLYWYRRVMGKEIKFLLHFVKESKQDESGMPNNRFLAERTGGTYSTLKVQPAELEDSGVYFCASSQEGEGPEKLFFGSGTQLSVL.

J is TRBJ2-5 and V is TRBV15, with D possibly matching TRBD2 (6 bases). The CDR3 spans 13 residues. V lost 6 bases, J lost 1 base, and 9 bases lay in between. In germline, CDR1 is LNHNV, CDR2 YYDKDF (reference sequence). Written as DNA, the CDR3 is TGTGCCACCAGAAAGCGGGTCCAAGAGACCCAGTACTTC. This sequence encodes CATRKRVQETQYF.

V and J are TRBV19 and TRBJ1-5; D ambiguous. Trimming pared 3 bases from V and 3 bases from J, leaving 9 bases between. Germline CDR1 LNHDA, CDR2 SQIVND (reference sequence). The CDR3 has 14 amino acids. Here the CDR3 DNA reads TGTGCCAGTAGTATGGAACAGCACAATCAGCCCCAGCATTTT. It codes for CASSMEQHNQPQHF.

This clone was observed once. The chain joins TRBV25-1 to TRBJ2-7; 11 nucleotides line up with TRBD2. CDR1 is MGHDK, CDR2 SYGVNS, per germline. The V gene end was trimmed by 1 base and the J gene end by 4 bases; junction bases not matched to a gene: 12. The CDR3 contains 18 residues. The DNA of the CDR3 is TGTGCCAGCAGTGAATGGGGGGGACTAGCGGATATCACTTACGAGCAGTACTTC. This gives the protein CASSEWGGLADITYEQYF.

This sequence joins TRBV4-1 and TRBJ2-7, with 9 bases fitting TRBD1. The CDR3 totals 15 residues. The V gene's germline CDR1 is MGHRA and CDR2 YSYEKL. With 4 bases clipped from V and 3 bases from J, the junction kept 7 bases outside the gene matches. The chain's CDR3 is CASSPSGQGHYEQYF. CDR3 nucleotides: TGCGCCAGCAGCCCCTCGGGACAGGGCCACTACGAGCAGTACTTC.

The chain is built from TRBV11-1 and TRBJ1-1; no firm D call. The length of the CDR3 is 14 residues. The ends were cut back, 5 bases at V and 4 bases at J, with 14 bases in the middle. Germline CDR1 and CDR2: SGHAT and FQDESV (reference sequence). The CDR3 protein is CASSGPPGSTEAFF. Here the CDR3 DNA reads TGTGCCAGCAGCGGACCCCCGGGGAGCACTGAAGCTTTCTTT.

This clone was seen a single time. This chain connects TRBV4-3 to TRBJ1-2; tentative D call: TRBD1 (5 bases). CDR1 and CDR2 (germline): LGHNA, YSLEER. Trimming cost V 0 bases and J 2 bases, with 19 bases left between them. The CDR3 is 18 residues long. The CDR3 DNA reads TGCGCCAGCAGCCAAGAAGCCGTGCCCGGACATCCGAACTATGGCTACACCTTC. Protein: CASSQEAVPGHPNYGYTF.